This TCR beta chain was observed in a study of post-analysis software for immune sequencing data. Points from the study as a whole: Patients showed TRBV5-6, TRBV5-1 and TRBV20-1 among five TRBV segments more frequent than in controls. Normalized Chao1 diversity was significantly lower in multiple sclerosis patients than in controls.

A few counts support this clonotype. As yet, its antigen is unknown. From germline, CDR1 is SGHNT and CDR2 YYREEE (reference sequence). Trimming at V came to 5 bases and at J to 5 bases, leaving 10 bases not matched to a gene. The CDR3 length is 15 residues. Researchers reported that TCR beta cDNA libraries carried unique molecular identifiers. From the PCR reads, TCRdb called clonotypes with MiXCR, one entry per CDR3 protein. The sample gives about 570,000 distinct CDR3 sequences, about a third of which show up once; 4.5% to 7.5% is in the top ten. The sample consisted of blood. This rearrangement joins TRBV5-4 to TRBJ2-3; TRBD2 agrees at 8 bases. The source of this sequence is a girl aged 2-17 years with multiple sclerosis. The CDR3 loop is CASRPGGFRGDTQYF. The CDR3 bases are TGTGCCAGCAGGCCGGGGGGGTTCCGGGGAGATACGCAGTATTTT.